This TCR beta chain was recorded in a study of identical twins listed by TCRdb under 2016. For the study in its entirety: To test whether fetal clonotypes persist, the study used deep sequencing on TCR alpha and beta repertoires from monozygotic twins, unrelated adults of various ages, and cord blood. To rule out contamination, replicate twin experiments were performed at different times with different library preparation protocols.

From the cysteine through the phenylalanine, the CDR3 covers 14 amino acids. The sequence is cut down to CDR3 DNA, 42 bases in frame from base 1. Looking up the germline V gene yields CDR1 SGHTA and CDR2 FQGTGA. V is clipped by 5 bases and J by 6 bases, and the sequence between their germline boundaries is 13 bases long. Receptor libraries were prepared by 5' RACE. Reads for this sample came from an Illumina HiSeq 2000. A universal primer binding site was added through template switching, and the final cDNA carried a unique molecular identifier so that TCR cDNA molecules could be counted accurately. Specific primers in the conserved constant-segment region were used to synthesize first-strand cDNA for the TCR alpha and beta chains. Each cDNA library was double barcoded, with a SMART-Mk sample barcode plus Illumina barcodes, to control for contamination. Two successive PCR steps introduced TruSeq adapter sequences along with Illumina sample barcodes. The TCR alpha and beta cDNA libraries were sequenced on the Illumina HiSeq platform using custom primers. As for how the authors treated the data: MiGEC was used to process raw reads and extract unique molecular identifiers, and MiXCR was used to find CDR3 positions. For each individual, recombination models were inferred using an EM algorithm with the repgenHMM and IGoR tools. Shared clonotypes were analyzed with the tcR package in R, and sharing was normalized by the product of cloneset sizes. To study raw recombination free of thymic and clonal selection effects, out-of-frame nonproductive sequences were analyzed. TCRdb trimmed the raw reads at Q25, called clones with MiXCR and kept productive beta chains. Under each unique CDR3 protein, matching rows form one entry showing the most common genes and DNA. TCRdb's processing, not the authors' own work, is the source of the V and J calls. The sample has 350,000 or so distinct CDR3 sequences on record, approximately 10% of them singletons. Roughly 8.7% of the sample is in the top ten clones.

This clonotype was observed a handful of times. It lacks a known antigen. Per-base qualities were not stored, and no clone one base away is much larger. Only healthy Caucasian donors were included. Three unrelated non-twin adults were additionally sequenced: a male aged 18 to 29, a male aged 50 to 59 and a female aged 50 to 59. Using Miltenyi CD45RO+ enrichment and human naive T-cell isolation kits, memory (CD45RO+) and naive T cells were isolated from PBMC. On the study overall, not on this receptor specifically: Because the same donors could not be followed over many years, conclusions were based on cross-sectional statistical analysis. Zero-insertion analyses could be partly confounded by invariant T cells such as MAIT and iNKT, though diverse VJ usage argued against such confounding for most clonotypes. Compared with coincidental sharing between unrelated individuals, out-of-frame TCR alpha sequences shared between twins showed an excess of sequences with low generation probability. Fewer insertions were carried by abundant cord blood beta clonotypes; a weaker similar trend was observed in young adult naive repertoires, while no such trend was observed in memory repertoires. A weaker excess of twin sharing was found in beta out-of-frame sequences because the signal-to-noise ratio was lowered by fewer shared sequences. In monozygotic twins, out-of-frame TCR alpha sharing was systematically underestimated by recombination models, although the models agreed with sharing between unrelated individuals.

This receptor was obtained from a woman between 45 and 65 years old in good health. The chain uses TRBV7-3 and TRBJ2-2, with the D gene too uncertain to name. Sequencing used naive T cells sorted from blood. The cell subset or site label on this specimen signifies: cells isolated with a human naive T-cell isolation kit. CDR3 loop: CASSPVIDAGELFF. The base sequence is TGTGCCAGCAGCCCGGTTATAGACGCCGGGGAGCTGTTTTTT. With all but the CDR3 taken from the reference TRBV7-3 and TRBJ2-2 genes, the full variable domain is: GAGVSQTPSNKVTEKGKYVELRCDPISGHTALYWYRQSLGQGPEFLIYFQGTGAADDSGLPNDRFFAVRPEGSVSTLKIQRTERGDSAVYLCASSPVIDAGELFFGEGSRLTVL.